Detailed here is one T cell receptor beta chain. Graft-derived tissue was subjected to processing to liberate intraepithelial and lamina propria lymphocytes. This record comes from a study of graft-versus-host responses after intestinal transplantation. As for the study in general: Every one of the recipients received anti-thymocyte globulin induction and afterwards took tacrolimus and steroids for about 3 years.

The CDR3 consists of 19 residues. V shed 6 bases, J shed 9 bases, and the junction held 26 bases outside the gene matches. Germline V lookup: CDR1 MNHEY, CDR2 SMNVEV (reference sequence). Produced via immunoSEQ multiplex PCR; TCRdb's table is partial and in-frame only. Of 22,000 or so clones listed, roughly 79% were seen once; the top ten hold 3% to 3.5%. The sequences come from ileum tissue, collected 12 days after intestinal transplant. This rearrangement joins TRBV27 to TRBJ2-1; 7 nucleotides match TRBD2. The sequence came from a human patient who received an intestinal transplant, so some T cells may come from the graft donor. This chain's CDR3 is CASRTGGGFGPWPLGEQFF. The CDR3 DNA sequence: TGTGCCAGCAGAACCGGCGGGGGATTTGGTCCCTGGCCTTTGGGTGAGCAGTTCTTC.